Following are 19 T cell receptor beta chains from one sample sequenced in a study of blood T cell repertoires in COVID-19. TCRdb's table, derived via immunoSEQ multiplex PCR, lists solely in-frame clones and lacks some. The sample includes about 170,000 clones, roughly four fifths seen only once; the top ten take 6% to 9%. Sequencing used peripheral blood. The receptors were sampled from a middle-aged man who had recovered from COVID-19.

The V call is TRBV25-1, the J call TRBJ2-7; 8 nucleotides align to TRBD1. In germline, CDR1 is MGHDK, CDR2 SYGVNS. The CDR3 has 16 amino acids. Losses at the gene ends were 3 bases for V and 2 bases for J; bases not matched to a gene: 9. The CDR3 sequence is CASSDPRTGNTYEQYF. The DNA for the CDR3 is TGTGCCAGCAGTGACCCCAGGACAGGGAATACCTACGAGCAGTACTTC.

This clone is judged medium-sized. The V call is TRBV4-1, the J call TRBJ2-3, with 10 bases matching TRBD2. Trimming at V came to 5 bases and at J to 0 bases, leaving 11 bases not matched to a gene. Germline CDR1 is MGHRA and CDR2 is YSYEKL. CDR3 length: 18 amino acids. This chain's CDR3 is CASSLTSGTFASTDTQYF. In DNA, the CDR3 is TGCGCCAGCAGCTTAACTAGCGGGACTTTCGCTAGCACAGATACGCAGTATTTT.

J is TRBJ1-5 and V is TRBV3-1 (or the pseudogene TRBV3-2); 7 bases align to TRBD1. This CDR3 region has 14 residues. J lost 4 bases, V lost 4 bases, and 4 bases had no gene match. The germline gives CDR1 LGHDT, CDR2 YNNKEL (reference sequence). CDR3 in DNA: TGTGCCAGCAGCCTTAGGGGGCGTAATCAGCCCCAGCATTTT. This translates into CASSLRGRNQPQHF.

The chain links TRBV4-1 to TRBJ2-3; 8 nucleotides align to TRBD1. J was trimmed by 1 base and V by 3 bases; bases with no gene match: 9. There are 17 residues in the CDR3. The germline gives CDR1 MGHRA, CDR2 YSYEKL. CDR3 sequence: CASSHRTGSRGTDTQYF. The CDR3 DNA follows: TGCGCCAGCAGCCACAGGACAGGGTCCAGGGGCACAGATACGCAGTATTTT.

CDR3: CASSSRDREAKLFF. In DNA form, the CDR3 reads TGTGCCAGCAGTTCGCGGGACAGGGAGGCAAAACTGTTTTTT. V usage is TRBV27 and J usage is TRBJ1-4, with 9 nucleotides matching TRBD1. J gave up 10 bases and V 4 bases, and 7 bases lay outside the gene matches. Germline lookup yields CDR1 MNHEY and CDR2 SMNVEV (reference sequence). CDR3 length: 14 amino acids.

Only a few counts were recorded for this clone. This chain uses TRBV6-5 with TRBJ2-7, with 9 bases lining up with TRBD2. This CDR3 contains 13 residues. Germline CDR1 is MNHEY and CDR2 is SVGAGI. Trimming cost V 6 bases and J 4 bases; bases outside gene matches: 4. CDR3 bases: TGTGCCAGCAGGGCGGGAGGGCTGTACGAGCAGTACTTC. As protein: CASRAGGLYEQYF.

This chain links TRBV10-3 with TRBJ1-2, with 9 bases aligning to TRBD1. Per germline, CDR1 ENHRY and CDR2 SYGVKD. V trimming: 2 bases; J trimming: 6 bases; junction bases outside the gene matches: 4. The CDR3 loop spans 14 amino acids. As DNA, the CDR3 is TGTGCCATCAGTGAGCGGACAGGGGCCCATGGCTACACCTTC. Protein sequence: CAISERTGAHGYTF.

The genes are TRBV4-3 and TRBJ2-7; 8 nucleotides agree with TRBD2. The CDR3 runs to 17 residues. Unmatched junction bases numbered 13, after V lost 0 bases and J lost 6 bases. Germline V gives CDR1 LGHNA, CDR2 YSLEER. The CDR3 protein is CASSQDWGAAGVFEQYF. The CDR3, as DNA: TGCGCCAGCAGCCAAGATTGGGGCGCAGCGGGAGTATTCGAGCAGTACTTC.

The chain combines TRBV6-5 with TRBJ1-5; D uncertain. CDR3 length: 13 amino acids. The germline V and J ends were trimmed by 6 bases and 7 bases, with 13 bases remaining between them. Germline values: CDR1 MNHEY, CDR2 SVGAGI. CDR3 region: CASSWGGGQPQHF. CDR3 coding DNA: TGTGCCAGCAGCTGGGGAGGAGGACAGCCCCAGCATTTT.

This clone appeared once. The V call is TRBV10-3, the J call TRBJ2-7, with D possibly TRBD1 on 5 matching bases. The CDR3 runs 17 residues. In germline, CDR1 is ENHRY, CDR2 SYGVKD. Trimming stripped 0 bases from V and 2 bases from J, with 17 bases between. CDR3 bases: TGTGCCATCAGTGAGTCGGTTCTGTCGAGACAGACCTACGAGCAGTACTTC. It codes for CAISESVLSRQTYEQYF.

This chain joins TRBV7-9 and TRBJ1-4, with D possibly TRBD1 on 6 matching bases. Germline V gene data show CDR1 as SEHNR and CDR2 as FQNEAQ (reference sequence). V was shortened by 3 bases and J by 3 bases, with 14 bases between the two germline ends. The CDR3 sequence is 16 residues long. CDR3 sequence: CASSLHRVVANEKLFF. CDR3 sequence (DNA): TGTGCCAGCAGCTTGCACAGGGTGGTTGCTAATGAAAAACTGTTTTTT.

The count of this clone is one. The CDR3 loop reads CASSRAGTGNSEQYF. In nucleotides, the CDR3 is TGTGCCAGCAGCCGCGCCGGGACAGGTAATTCCGAGCAGTACTTC. This chain links TRBV11-2 with TRBJ2-7, with TRBD1 matching over 8 bases. V shed 5 bases and J 6 bases; nucleotides not matched to a gene: 12. The CDR3 contains 15 residues. From germline, CDR1 is SGHAT and CDR2 FQNNGV.

With regard to this clone: One end of the junction is discordant with germline, which a read error may explain. The chain links TRBV15 to TRBJ2-4; tentative D call: TRBD2 (6 bases). This CDR3 has 12 residues. Germline V gene sequence: CDR1 LNHNV, CDR2 YYDKDF (reference sequence). The CDR3 spells CATSVGFREFDF. Written as DNA, the CDR3 is TGTGCCACCAGCGTCGGATTCCGGGAGTTCGACTTC. The full variable domain, rest sourced from reference TRBV15 and TRBJ2-4, is DAMVIQNPRYQVTQFGKPVTLSCSQTLNHNVMYWYQQKSSQAPKLLFHYYDKDFNNEADTPDNFQSRRPNTSFCFLDIRSPGLGDTAMYLCATSVGFREFDFGAGTRLSVL.

The gene calls are TRBV4-3 and TRBJ1-1; the D is unclear. Trimming cost V 0 bases and J 3 bases, with 11 bases left between them. Germline lookup yields CDR1 LGHNA and CDR2 YSLEER. The CDR3 loop spans 15 amino acids. CDR3 DNA sequence: TGCGCCAGCAGCCAAGAACATTTAGCGTACACTGAAGCTTTCTTT. Translated: CASSQEHLAYTEAFF.

This chain connects TRBV9 to TRBJ2-7; 9 nucleotides line up with TRBD1. J was trimmed by 4 bases and V by 3 bases; bases with no gene match: 11. This CDR3 comprises 16 residues. Germline lookup yields CDR1 SGDLS and CDR2 YYNGEE. The CDR3 nucleotides read TGTGCCAGCAGCGCCCCCCCAGAGGGACAGGGTTACGAGCAGTACTTC. This encodes CASSAPPEGQGYEQYF.

V and J are TRBV9 and TRBJ2-1; tentative D call: TRBD2 (6 bases). Germline CDR1 is SGDLS and CDR2 is YYNGEE. Trimming took 0 bases from V and 9 from J, leaving 16 bases between them. The CDR3 is 15 residues long. The DNA for the CDR3 is TGTGCCAGCAGCGTAGAGGGGCGGGACCCGGGTGAGCAGTTCTTC. This sequence encodes CASSVEGRDPGEQFF.

J is TRBJ2-1 and V is TRBV6-5; TRBD2 agrees at 12 bases. The CDR3 runs 13 residues. Germline CDR1 is MNHEY and CDR2 is SVGAGI. With V trimmed by 10 bases and J by 7 bases, 5 bases remained unmatched. Written as DNA, the CDR3 is TGTGCCACCCTAACTAGCGGGAGGAATGAGCAGTTCTTC. It yields the protein CATLTSGRNEQFF.

V and J are TRBV6-2 or TRBV6-3 and TRBJ1-2, with D perhaps matching TRBD1 (5 bases). Germline CDR1 and CDR2: MNHEY and SVGEGT. Trimming left V 4 bases short and J 3 bases short, with 12 bases between. This CDR3 contains 14 residues. CDR3: CASSSYPGYYGYTF. Written as DNA, the CDR3 is TGTGCCAGCAGTTCATACCCAGGGTACTATGGCTACACCTTC.

The V and J genes are TRBV10-1 and TRBJ2-2; TRBD1 matches at 8 bases. J lost 3 bases, V lost 8 bases, and 5 bases had no gene match. Germline CDR1 reads WNHNN; CDR2 reads SYGVQD (reference sequence). The CDR3 is 14 residues long. This CDR3 reads CASLKDRDTGELFF. CDR3 in DNA: TGCGCCAGCCTGAAGGACAGGGACACCGGGGAGCTGTTTTTT.